This T cell receptor beta chain comes out of a study of blood T cells in healthy people across ages. Overall study results and limits: As naive T cell percentage varied, TCR beta diversity correlated strongly with it. One million T cells yielded diversity estimates that were considered underestimates.

In regard to this clonotype: The target antigen is unknown. An end of the junction does not agree with germline; a read error may underlie this.

PCR was performed a second time for about 6 to 11 cycles using a sample-barcoded 5' primer and a J-beta primer mix. A tag from a template-switch adaptor with 12 random nucleotides marked each cDNA molecule. TCRdb passed the 5' RACE reads through MiXCR, listing each CDR3 protein once. The sample yields some 1.5 million distinct CDR3 sequences, 35% to 45% seen once. Germline CDR1 is SGHAT and CDR2 is FQNNGV. The CDR3 runs to 15 residues. Researchers isolated at least 7 million PBMCs per sample. The genes are TRBV11-2 and TRBJ2-3, with TRBD2 matching over 8 bases. The material sequenced was blood. The receptor's source is a woman aged 18-29 years in good health. As DNA, the CDR3 is TGTGCCAGCAGCCCCTTCACGGGAGGGGAAGATGCGCAGTATTTT. Translated: CASSPFTGGEDAQYF.